Each of the 25 T cell receptor beta chains below was sequenced from the same sample in a study of T-cell reconstitution after alpha-beta-depleted transplantation in children. Unique molecular identifiers were incorporated during preparation of the TCRbeta library. Using its own MiXCR run on the PCR reads, TCRdb lists one record per CDR3 protein. The data show around 600,000 distinct CDR3 sequences, over 15% seen once. The starting material was PBMCs from the stem cell graft donor, obtained from the stem cell graft. Receptors originate from a human donor who donated a stem cell graft to a child with acute myeloid leukemia.

The table lists this clonotype with many counts. V is TRBV20-1 and J is TRBJ2-1; D gene unclear. V dropped 8 bases and J dropped 6 bases, with 14 bases sitting between them. This CDR3 is 12 amino acids long. Germline CDR1 and CDR2: DFQATT and SNEGSKA (reference sequence). This CDR3 reads CSPSAVPNEQFF. For the CDR3, the DNA is TGCAGTCCTTCTGCGGTCCCCAATGAGCAGTTCTTC.

There are a few counts of this clonotype. V usage is TRBV12-3 or TRBV12-4 and J usage is TRBJ1-5; 7 bases agree with TRBD1. This CDR3 is built from 15 residues. V was pared by 5 bases and J by 5 bases, with 9 bases of the junction left unmatched. CDR3 sequence reads: CASSLDRERDQPQHF. In nucleotides, the CDR3 is TGTGCCAGCAGTCTTGACAGGGAAAGAGATCAGCCCCAGCATTTT.

This clonotype was counted a few times. The chain uses TRBV7-8 and TRBJ2-1, with 8 bases aligning to TRBD1. The CDR3 is made up of 15 amino acids. The trim removed 5 bases at V and 8 bases at J, leaving 11 bases unmatched. Germline-derived CDR1 and CDR2 are SGHVS and FQNEAQ. CDR3 region: CASSPPLTGADEQFF. The CDR3 nucleotides read TGTGCCAGCAGCCCCCCCTTGACAGGGGCCGATGAGCAGTTCTTC.

Many counts were recorded for this clonotype. The chain uses TRBV4-2 and TRBJ1-1; tentative D call: TRBD1 (5 bases). The germline V gene encodes CDR1 LGHNA and CDR2 YNFKEQ. Trimming left V 2 bases short and J 0 bases short, with 10 bases between. The CDR3 is made up of 15 amino acids. CDR3 amino acids: CASSQTGTVNTEAFF. The CDR3 DNA is TGTGCCAGCAGCCAAACGGGGACCGTGAACACTGAAGCTTTCTTT.

This rearrangement joins TRBV4-2 to TRBJ1-3; 7 bases are a match to TRBD1. V was clipped by 0 bases and J by 0 bases; unmatched bases: 2. The CDR3 runs 16 residues. Germline CDR1 reads LGHNA; CDR2 reads YNFKEQ. Here the CDR3 DNA reads TGTGCCAGCAGCCAAGAGGACAGGAGCTCTGGAAACACCATATATTTT. Encoded protein: CASSQEDRSSGNTIYF.

This clonotype was seen at least ten times. For the CDR3, the DNA is TGCAGCCGACTAGCGGCCTACAATGAGCAGTTCTTC. It encodes CSRLAAYNEQFF. This sequence joins TRBV20-1 and TRBJ2-1; 9 bases match TRBD2. The CDR3 runs to 12 residues. Germline CDR1 is DFQATT and CDR2 is SNEGSKA (reference sequence).

This clonotype was detected ten times or more. The rearrangement uses TRBV7-2 and TRBJ2-7; TRBD1 agrees at 9 bases. Germline lookup yields CDR1 SGHTA and CDR2 FQGNSA. This CDR3 region has 15 residues. V shed 3 bases and J 2 bases; nucleotides not matched to a gene: 5. CDR3 residues: CASSLGTGIAYEQYF. CDR3 bases: TGTGCCAGCAGCTTGGGGACAGGGATCGCCTACGAGCAGTACTTC.

A few counts support this clonotype. V gene TRBV20-1 combines with J gene TRBJ2-1, with TRBD2 identical over 9 bases. With 6 bases clipped from V and 4 bases from J, the junction kept 13 bases outside the gene matches. From germline, CDR1 is DFQATT and CDR2 SNEGSKA (reference sequence). The CDR3 runs to 16 residues. The CDR3 reads CSAQPQGGGGYNEQFF. The CDR3 DNA reads as TGCAGTGCCCAGCCCCAAGGCGGGGGGGGATACAATGAGCAGTTCTTC.

This clonotype was seen at least ten times. This chain connects TRBV4-3 to TRBJ2-1; D is perhaps TRBD1 (6 bases). This CDR3 spans 13 amino acids. Germline V gene sequence: CDR1 LGHNA, CDR2 YSLEER. Trimming left V 1 base short and J 7 bases short, with 8 bases between. CDR3 nucleotide sequence: TGCGCCAGCAGCCAAGCAGGGGTGAATGAGCAGTTCTTC. Its protein is CASSQAGVNEQFF.

This clonotype was counted at least ten times. The J gene is TRBJ1-1, the V gene TRBV20-1, with TRBD1 matching 8 bases. The CDR3 totals 11 residues. V lost 3 bases, J lost 11 bases, and 5 bases stayed unmatched. Germline-derived CDR1 and CDR2 are DFQATT and SNEGSKA (reference sequence). Here the CDR3 DNA reads TGCAGTGCTAGGACGGGACAGGCCGCTTTCTTT. Translated: CSARTGQAAFF.

This clonotype was recorded many times. Here the CDR3 reads CASSKAGAEEAFF. The CDR3 DNA sequence: TGTGCCAGCAGCAAAGCTGGGGCAGAAGAAGCTTTCTTT. The chain recombines TRBV21-1 with TRBJ1-1; the D call TRBD1 from the table was never checked on the DNA. TRBV21-1 is a documented pseudogene. CDR3 size: 13 residues.

This clonotype has at least ten counts. This CDR3 reads CSVVVGGEETQYF. In DNA, the CDR3 is TGCAGCGTTGTAGTTGGGGGCGAAGAGACCCAGTACTTC. The chain carries TRBV29-1 and TRBJ2-5, with a possible D match to TRBD1 (6 bases). V was trimmed by 4 bases and J by 3 bases, leaving 12 bases between them. This CDR3 spans 13 amino acids. Germline V lookup: CDR1 SQVTM, CDR2 ANQGSEA.

The gene calls are TRBV4-3 and TRBJ1-1; D is perhaps TRBD1 (5 bases). Germline V gene sequence: CDR1 LGHNA, CDR2 YSLEER. The CDR3 contains 14 residues. V shed 4 bases and J shed 5 bases, with 14 bases lying between them. CDR3 DNA: TGCGCCAGCAGCCGCGGGCAGGGAGGGACTGAAGCTTTCTTT. Encoded protein: CASSRGQGGTEAFF.

This clonotype was seen ten or more times. V is TRBV11-2 and J is TRBJ2-1; TRBD2 matches 7 bases. The CDR3 has 15 residues. Trimming took 7 bases from V and 5 from J; bases not matched to a gene: 11. CDR1 is SGHAT, CDR2 FQNNGV, per germline. CDR3 bases: TGTGCCAGCAATCTAGGGGCTAGCGGTAACAATGAGCAGTTCTTC. Translation: CASNLGASGNNEQFF.

This clonotype was picked up many times. The chain combines TRBV7-2 with TRBJ1-2; D is ambiguous. CDR1 and CDR2 (germline): SGHTA, FQGNSA. The V gene lost 3 bases and the J gene lost 6 bases, with 8 bases spanning the gap. This CDR3 has 12 residues. The CDR3: CASSFPANGYTF. The CDR3 region has the DNA TGTGCCAGCAGCTTCCCAGCGAATGGCTACACCTTC.

This rearrangement joins TRBV24-1 to TRBJ1-2, with 9 bases matching TRBD1. The V and J ends lost 4 bases and 6 bases, in that order; junction bases with no gene match: 5. The length of the CDR3 is 14 residues. Per the germline V gene, CDR1 is KGHDR and CDR2 is SFDVKD. CDR3 sequence: CATSERTGADGYTF. The CDR3 DNA reads as TGTGCCACCAGTGAACGGACAGGGGCCGATGGCTACACCTTC.

This clonotype has ten or more counts. The V call is TRBV5-1, the J call TRBJ2-1, with 7 bases that match TRBD1. The CDR3 has 13 amino acids. Germline loops: CDR1 SGHRS, CDR2 YFSETQ. Trimming took 3 bases from V and 8 from J; bases not matched to a gene: 5. The chain's CDR3 is CASSSNRGDEQFF. CDR3 DNA: TGCGCCAGCAGCTCAAACAGGGGCGATGAGCAGTTCTTC.

This clonotype has a handful of counts. The CDR3 region is CAIRGPGQGSSGNTIYF. The CDR3 DNA reads as TGTGCCATCAGGGGACCGGGACAGGGCTCCTCTGGAAACACCATATATTTT. The gene calls are TRBV10-3 and TRBJ1-3; 9 bases fit TRBD1. Looked up from germline, CDR1 is ENHRY and CDR2 is SYGVKD. The CDR3 covers 17 residues. After removal of 6 bases from V and 0 bases from J, the junction contained 9 bases not matched to a gene.

This clonotype occurred many times. This sequence joins TRBV20-1 and TRBJ2-5; 9 bases agree with TRBD2. This CDR3 region has 16 residues. Germline CDR1 reads DFQATT; CDR2 reads SNEGSKA (reference sequence). J lost 2 bases, V lost 4 bases, and 11 bases had no gene match. CDR3 in amino acids: CSATRWVAGEQETQYF. CDR3 nucleotides: TGCAGTGCTACCCGGTGGGTAGCGGGGGAGCAAGAGACCCAGTACTTC.

The J gene is TRBJ2-5, the V gene TRBV20-1, with 9 bases fitting TRBD2. V lost 0 bases to trimming and J lost 0 bases; unmatched junction nucleotides: 17. Germline-derived CDR1 and CDR2 are DFQATT and SNEGSKA (reference sequence). The CDR3 extends over 20 amino acids. The CDR3 sequence is CSAREFRLAADLHYQETQYF. The CDR3 DNA reads as TGCAGTGCTAGAGAGTTCCGACTAGCGGCTGATTTACACTACCAAGAGACCCAGTACTTC.

As for this clonotype: It may be a read error: a sequence one base away is much more abundant. In DNA form, the CDR3 reads TGTGCCAGCAGCTTAACGGCGCCGAAGACCCAGTACTTC. Translated: CASSLTAPKTQYF. The V call is TRBV7-2, the J call TRBJ2-5; no clear D gene. This CDR3 comprises 13 residues. From germline, CDR1 is SGHTA and CDR2 FQGNSA. V shed 2 bases and J shed 6 bases, with 10 bases lying between them.

This sequence joins TRBV4-1 and TRBJ2-2; D uncertain. This CDR3 region has 15 residues. Per germline, CDR1 MGHRA and CDR2 YSYEKL. Trimming removed 1 base from V and 4 bases from J, with 10 bases in between. The CDR3 bases are TGCGCCAGCAGCCAAGTAGTAATGGGCACCGGGGAGCTGTTTTTT. It specifies CASSQVVMGTGELFF.

The chain has TRBV2 and TRBJ2-2; D gene ambiguous. There are 13 residues in the CDR3. Trimming pared 7 bases from V and 5 bases from J, leaving 11 bases between. Looked up from germline, CDR1 is SNHLY and CDR2 is FYNNEI. The CDR3 here is CASNENGTGELFF. CDR3 DNA sequence: TGTGCCAGCAACGAGAACGGGACCGGGGAGCTGTTTTTT.

This clonotype was seen at least ten times. The chain employs TRBV7-2 and TRBJ2-5; TRBD2 is a possible D gene (5 bases). V was cut by 5 bases and J by 5 bases, with 18 bases left in between. The CDR3 is 15 residues long. Germline CDR1 and CDR2: SGHTA and FQGNSA. The CDR3 bases are TGTGCCAGCAGCCCCTTCCTTGGCGGCGGGGAGACCCAGTACTTC. Protein: CASSPFLGGGETQYF.

This sequence joins TRBV2 and TRBJ2-7, with D possibly being TRBD1 (5 bases). In germline, CDR1 is SNHLY, CDR2 FYNNEI. The CDR3 runs 15 residues. The ends were cut back, 1 base at V and 0 bases at J, with 10 bases in the middle. The CDR3 DNA follows: TGTGCCAGCAGTGAAGTCAGGGCGGACTCCTACGAGCAGTACTTC. Translated, it gives CASSEVRADSYEQYF. The full variable domain, rest sourced from reference TRBV2 and TRBJ2-7, is EPEVTQTPSHQVTQMGQEVILRCVPISNHLYFYWYRQILGQKVEFLVSFYNNEISEKSEIFDDQFSVERPDGSNFTLKIRSTKLEDSAMYFCASSEVRADSYEQYFGPGTRLTVT.